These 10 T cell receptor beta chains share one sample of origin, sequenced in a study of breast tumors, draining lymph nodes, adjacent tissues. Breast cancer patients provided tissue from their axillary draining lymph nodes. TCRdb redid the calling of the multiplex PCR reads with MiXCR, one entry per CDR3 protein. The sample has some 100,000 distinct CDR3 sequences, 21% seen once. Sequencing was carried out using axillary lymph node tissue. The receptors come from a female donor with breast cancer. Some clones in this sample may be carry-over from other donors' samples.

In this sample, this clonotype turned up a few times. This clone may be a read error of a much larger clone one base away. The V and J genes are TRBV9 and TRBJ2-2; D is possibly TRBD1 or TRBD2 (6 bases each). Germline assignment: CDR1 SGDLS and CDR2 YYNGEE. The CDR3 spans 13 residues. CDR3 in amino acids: CASSKGGPGELLF. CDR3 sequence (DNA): TGTGCCAGCAGCAAGGGGGGACCCGGGGAGCTGCTTTTT.

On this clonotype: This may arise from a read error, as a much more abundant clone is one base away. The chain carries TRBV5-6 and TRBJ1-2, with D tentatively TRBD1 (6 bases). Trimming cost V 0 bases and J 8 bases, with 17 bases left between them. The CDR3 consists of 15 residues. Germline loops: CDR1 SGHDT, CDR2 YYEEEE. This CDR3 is CASSLVSAGVWGYTF. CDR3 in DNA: TGTGCCAGCAGCTTGGTCTCGGCAGGGGTGTGGGGCTACACCTTC.

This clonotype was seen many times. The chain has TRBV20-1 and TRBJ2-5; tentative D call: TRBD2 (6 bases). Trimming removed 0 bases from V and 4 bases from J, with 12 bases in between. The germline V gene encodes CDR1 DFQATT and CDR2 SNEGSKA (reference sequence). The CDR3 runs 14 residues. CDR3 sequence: CSARDRAGRETQYF. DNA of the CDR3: TGCAGTGCTAGAGATCGGGCGGGGAGAGAGACCCAGTACTTC.

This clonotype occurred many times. CDR3: CASSFLNNQPQHF. The CDR3 DNA reads as TGTGCCAGCAGTTTTCTTAACAATCAGCCCCAGCATTTT. The chain carries TRBV28 and TRBJ1-5; D not certain. The length of the CDR3 is 13 residues. The germline CDR1 and CDR2 sequences are MDHEN and SYDVKM. The V gene lost 3 bases and the J gene lost 3 bases, with 6 bases spanning the gap.

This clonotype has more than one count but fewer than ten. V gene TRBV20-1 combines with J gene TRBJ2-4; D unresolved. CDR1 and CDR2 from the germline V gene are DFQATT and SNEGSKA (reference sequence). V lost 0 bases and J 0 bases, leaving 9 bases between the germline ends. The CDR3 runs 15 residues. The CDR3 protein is CSARDISLAKNIQYF. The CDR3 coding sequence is TGCAGTGCTAGAGATATTTCCTTAGCCAAAAACATTCAGTACTTC.

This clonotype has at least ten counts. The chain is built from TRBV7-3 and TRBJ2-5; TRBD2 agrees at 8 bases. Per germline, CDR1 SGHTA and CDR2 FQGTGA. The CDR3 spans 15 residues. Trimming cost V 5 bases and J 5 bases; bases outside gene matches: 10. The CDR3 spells CASSPGGGALETQYF. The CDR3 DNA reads TGTGCCAGCAGCCCCGGGGGGGGGGCTCTTGAGACCCAGTACTTC.

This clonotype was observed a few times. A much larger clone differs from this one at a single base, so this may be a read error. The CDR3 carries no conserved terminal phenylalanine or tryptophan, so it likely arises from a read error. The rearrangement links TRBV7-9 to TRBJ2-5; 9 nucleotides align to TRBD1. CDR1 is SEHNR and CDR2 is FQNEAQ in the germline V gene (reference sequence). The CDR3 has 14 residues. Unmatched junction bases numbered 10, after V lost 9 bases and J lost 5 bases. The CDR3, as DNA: TGTGCCAGTTCCGGGACAGGGTTTGGGGAGACCCAGTACTCC. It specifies CASSGTGFGETQYS.

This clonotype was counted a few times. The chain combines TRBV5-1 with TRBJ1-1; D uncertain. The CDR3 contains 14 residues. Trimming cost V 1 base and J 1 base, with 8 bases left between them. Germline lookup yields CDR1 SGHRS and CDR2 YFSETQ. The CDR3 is CASSLNGRNTEAFF. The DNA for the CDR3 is TGCGCCAGCAGCTTGAATGGCAGGAACACTGAAGCTTTCTTT.

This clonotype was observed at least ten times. Here the CDR3 DNA reads TGTGCCAGCAGCTTAGATTACAGGGGGTATAATTCACCCCTCCACTTT. Translation: CASSLDYRGYNSPLHF. The chain couples TRBV7-2 to TRBJ1-6, with 8 bases lining up with TRBD1. Trimming took 1 base from V and 4 from J; bases not matched to a gene: 3. The CDR3 is 16 residues long. Germline CDR1 SGHTA, CDR2 FQGNSA.

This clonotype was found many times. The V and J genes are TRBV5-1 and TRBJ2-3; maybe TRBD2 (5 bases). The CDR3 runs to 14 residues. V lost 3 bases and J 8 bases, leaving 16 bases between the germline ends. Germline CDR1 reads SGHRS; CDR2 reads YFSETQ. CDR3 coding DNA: TGCGCCAGCAGCTCGGCCGAGGGTTTGGTTACGCAGTATTTT. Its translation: CASSSAEGLVTQYF.